This T cell receptor (beta chain) comes out of a study of blood T cells in healthy people across ages (dated by TCRdb to the mid-2010s). Some background on the complete study: Template switching captured roughly one uniquely barcoded TCR beta cDNA molecule per two T cells in model experiments. Age-related changes in TCR beta repertoire diversity were measured in the study by deep sequencing normalized with unique cDNA molecular identifiers. The donors were split into four age groups: young (average around 15 years), middle-aged (about 40), aged (roughly 68) and long-lived (82). Donors of different ages were randomly distributed across sequencing lanes to avoid experimental bias. Two additional independent replicas of 1 million unique cDNA reads from the same blood draw were analyzed for two donors (one aged 18 to 30 and one aged 80 or older).

Study-wide findings and limitations: Observed TCR beta diversity correlated strongly with the percentage of naive T cells measured by flow cytometry. Estimates of total diversity based on one million sequenced T cells were considered lower bounds and underestimates. Donor CMV infection status was unknown, potentially confounding age-related changes in expanded clonotypes. Observed TCR beta diversity per million T cells fell roughly linearly with age, and a significant reduction was already apparent by age around 40. Since profiling was done on bulk unsorted PBMCs, naive and antigen-experienced compartments could not be conclusively compared. The long-lived group showed more naive CD4+ T cells, fewer expanded clones and increased TCR diversity than the aged group, suggesting age selection.

To note about this clonotype: The antigen this receptor binds is unknown. There are no base qualities to consult, and no much larger clone falls within one base.

CDR1 MNHNS and CDR2 SASEGT are derived from the germline V gene. The junction carries 18 bases between V and J, which are trimmed by 7 bases and 5 bases respectively. Including cysteine and phenylalanine, the CDR3 has 15 amino acids. Just CDR3 DNA is preserved here, 45 bases in frame from base 1. Library prep was done by 5' RACE. Sequencing took place on an Illumina HiSeq 2500. A second PCR of about 6 to 12 cycles was run with a J-beta primer mix and a sample-barcoded 5' primer. A unique molecular identifier was introduced onto each TCR beta cDNA molecule by a template-switch 5' adaptor carrying 12 random nucleotides. At least 2.5 million CDR3-containing paired-end reads were obtained from each sample. First-strand cDNA was synthesized from all RNA with the Mint cDNA synthesis kit, primed by a TRBC-specific oligonucleotide. After uracil-DNA glycosylase treatment, a first 18-cycle PCR used universal primers M1SS and BC2_uni_R on all cDNA. Per the original workflow: For normalization, 1 million high-quality reads, each with a distinct molecular identifier, were randomly selected from each sample. Instead of being binned into consensus sequences, reads that shared molecular identifiers were thrown out. MiTCR, run with a Q25 quality threshold and the strictest error-elimination algorithm, handled CDR3 identification, clonotype clustering and error correction. A nonparametric unseen species model using Euler transformation provided a lower-bound estimate of total TCR beta diversity. The public reads were reanalyzed by TCRdb: fastp trimming at Q25, MiXCR alignment, in-frame beta chains only. Every entry covers one CDR3 protein and lists the most common genes and DNA from its rows. TCRdb, not the authors, supplied the V and J calls. The sample has about a million distinct CDR3 sequences on record, around 48% of them singletons. Roughly 13% of the sample goes to the ten largest clones.

Donors were 30 to 45 systemically healthy Caucasian individuals from Russia aged roughly 6 to 95 years. Around 9.7 milliliters of peripheral blood were collected from each donor into EDTA-treated Vacutainer tubes. PBMCs were isolated by Ficoll-Paque density-gradient centrifugation, with at least 6 million obtained per sample. Total RNA was extracted from PBMCs with Trizol reagent, with at least 6 micrograms obtained per sample. For every donor, an aliquot of PBMCs went through flow cytometry to measure the percentages of naive CD45RAhigh/CD27high T cells. Sequenced sample: blood. The sequence derives from a man under 40 in good health. The sequence joins TRBV6-1 to TRBJ2-1; TRBD2 is a weak D gene call, 6 bases matching. Here the CDR3 is given as CASTSGGTSDNEQFF. The nucleotide sequence is TGTGCCAGCACGTCCGGGGGAACCTCAGACAATGAGCAGTTCTTC.